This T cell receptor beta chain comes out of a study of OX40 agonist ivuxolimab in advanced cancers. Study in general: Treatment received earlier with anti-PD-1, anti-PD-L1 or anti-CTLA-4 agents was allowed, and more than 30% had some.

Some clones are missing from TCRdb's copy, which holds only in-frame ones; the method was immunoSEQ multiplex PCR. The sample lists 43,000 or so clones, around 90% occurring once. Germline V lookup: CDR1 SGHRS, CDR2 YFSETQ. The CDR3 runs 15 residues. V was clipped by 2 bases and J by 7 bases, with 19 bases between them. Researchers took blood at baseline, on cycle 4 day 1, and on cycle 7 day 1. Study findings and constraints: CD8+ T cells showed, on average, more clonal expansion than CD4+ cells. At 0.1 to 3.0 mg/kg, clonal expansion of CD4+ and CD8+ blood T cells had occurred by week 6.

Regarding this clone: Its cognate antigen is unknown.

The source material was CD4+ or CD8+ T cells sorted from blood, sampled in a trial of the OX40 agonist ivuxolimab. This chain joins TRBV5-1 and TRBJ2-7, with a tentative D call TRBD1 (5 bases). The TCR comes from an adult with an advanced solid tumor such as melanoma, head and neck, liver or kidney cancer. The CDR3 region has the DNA TGCGCCAGCAGCTTTTTAACAGGTGACCTTGGGGAGCAGTACTTC. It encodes CASSFLTGDLGEQYF.